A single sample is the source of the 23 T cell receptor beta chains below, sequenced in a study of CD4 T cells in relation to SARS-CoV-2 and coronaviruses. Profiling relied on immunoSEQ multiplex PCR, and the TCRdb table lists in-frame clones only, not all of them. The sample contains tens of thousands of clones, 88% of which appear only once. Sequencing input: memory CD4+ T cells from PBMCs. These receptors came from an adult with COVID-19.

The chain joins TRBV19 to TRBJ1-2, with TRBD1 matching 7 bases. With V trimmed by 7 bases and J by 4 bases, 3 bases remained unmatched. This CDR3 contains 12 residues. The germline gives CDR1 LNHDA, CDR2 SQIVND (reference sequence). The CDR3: CASTRGSYGYTF. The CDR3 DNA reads TGTGCCAGTACCAGGGGGTCCTATGGCTACACCTTC.

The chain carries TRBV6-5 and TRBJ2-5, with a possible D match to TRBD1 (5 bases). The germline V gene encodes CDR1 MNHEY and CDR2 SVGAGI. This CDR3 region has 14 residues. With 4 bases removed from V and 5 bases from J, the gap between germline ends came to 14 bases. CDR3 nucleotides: TGTGCCAGCAGTTCCGGCAGGGCCGGGGAGACCCAGTACTTC. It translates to CASSSGRAGETQYF.

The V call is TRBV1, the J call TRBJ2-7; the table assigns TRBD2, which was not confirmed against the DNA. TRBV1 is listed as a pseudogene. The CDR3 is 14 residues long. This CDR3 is CTSSQEPGLAIKYF. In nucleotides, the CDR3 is TGCACCAGCAGCCAAGAACCGGGACTAGCGATTAAGTACTTC.

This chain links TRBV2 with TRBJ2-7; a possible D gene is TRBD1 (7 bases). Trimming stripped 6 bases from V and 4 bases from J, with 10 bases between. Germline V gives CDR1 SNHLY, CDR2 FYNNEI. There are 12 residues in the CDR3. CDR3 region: CASREGQYEQYF. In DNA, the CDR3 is TGTGCCAGCAGGGAGGGACAGTACGAGCAGTACTTC.

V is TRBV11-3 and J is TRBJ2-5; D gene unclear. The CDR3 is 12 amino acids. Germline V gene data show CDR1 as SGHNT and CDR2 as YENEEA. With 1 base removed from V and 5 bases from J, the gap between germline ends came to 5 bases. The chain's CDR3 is CASSLGPETQYF. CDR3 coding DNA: TGTGCCAGCAGCTTAGGGCCGGAGACCCAGTACTTC. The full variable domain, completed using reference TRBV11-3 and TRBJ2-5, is EAGVVQSPRYKIIEKKQPVAFWCNPISGHNTLYWYLQNLGQGPELLIRYENEEAVDDSQLPKDRFSAERLKGVDSTLKIQPAELGDSAVYLCASSLGPETQYFGPGTRLLVL.

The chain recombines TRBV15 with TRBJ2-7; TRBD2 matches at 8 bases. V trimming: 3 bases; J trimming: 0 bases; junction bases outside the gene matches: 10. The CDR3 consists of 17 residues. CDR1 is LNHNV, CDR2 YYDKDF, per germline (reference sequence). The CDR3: CATSRYKEAGASYEQYF. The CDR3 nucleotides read TGTGCCACCAGCAGGTACAAGGAAGCGGGGGCCTCCTACGAGCAGTACTTC.

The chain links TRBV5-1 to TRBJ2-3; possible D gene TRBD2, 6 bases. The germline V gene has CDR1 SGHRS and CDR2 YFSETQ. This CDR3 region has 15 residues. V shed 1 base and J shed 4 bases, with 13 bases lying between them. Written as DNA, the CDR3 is TGCGCCAGCAGCTTGCGGGGGTTGTTGCCAGATACGCAGTATTTT. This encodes CASSLRGLLPDTQYF.

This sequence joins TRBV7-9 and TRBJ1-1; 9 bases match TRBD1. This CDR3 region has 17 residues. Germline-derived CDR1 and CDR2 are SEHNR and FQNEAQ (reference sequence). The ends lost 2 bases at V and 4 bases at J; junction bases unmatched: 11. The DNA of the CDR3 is TGTGCCAGCAGCTTAAGGGAACCGGGACAGGGTGGCACTGAAGCTTTCTTT. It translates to CASSLREPGQGGTEAFF.

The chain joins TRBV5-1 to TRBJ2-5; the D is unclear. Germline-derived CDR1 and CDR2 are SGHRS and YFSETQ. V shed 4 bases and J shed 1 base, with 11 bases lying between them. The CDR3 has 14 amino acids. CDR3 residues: CASSRTNLQETQYF. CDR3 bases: TGCGCCAGCAGCCGCACCAACCTCCAAGAGACCCAGTACTTC.

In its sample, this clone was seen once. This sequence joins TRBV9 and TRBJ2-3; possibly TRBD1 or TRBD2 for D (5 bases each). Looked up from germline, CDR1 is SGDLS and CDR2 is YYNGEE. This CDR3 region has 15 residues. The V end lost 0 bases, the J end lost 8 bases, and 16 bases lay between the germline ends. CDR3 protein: CASSVAGTDPFTQYF. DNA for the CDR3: TGTGCCAGCAGCGTAGCCGGGACGGATCCATTTACGCAGTATTTT.

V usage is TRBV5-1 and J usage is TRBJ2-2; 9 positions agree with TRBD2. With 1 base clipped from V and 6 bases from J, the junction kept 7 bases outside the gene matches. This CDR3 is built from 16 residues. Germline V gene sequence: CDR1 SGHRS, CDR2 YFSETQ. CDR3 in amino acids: CASSLHRGTSPGELFF. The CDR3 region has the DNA TGCGCCAGCAGCTTGCACCGGGGGACTAGCCCCGGGGAGCTGTTTTTT.

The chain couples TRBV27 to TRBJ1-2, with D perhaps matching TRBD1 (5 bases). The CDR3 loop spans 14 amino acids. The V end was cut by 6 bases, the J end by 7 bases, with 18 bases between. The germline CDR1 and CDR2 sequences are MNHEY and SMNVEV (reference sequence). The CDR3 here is CASSTSTGLLGYTF. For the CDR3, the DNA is TGTGCCAGCAGCACTTCTACAGGCCTCCTTGGCTACACCTTC.

CDR3 bases: TGTGCCAGCAGTTCCTCGACTCTCTCCCCATACGAGCAGTACTTC. This codes for CASSSSTLSPYEQYF. The V gene is TRBV6-5, the J gene TRBJ2-7; D uncertain. Trimming took off 4 bases at V and 4 bases at J, with 17 bases between the two ends. The germline V gene encodes CDR1 MNHEY and CDR2 SVGAGI. This CDR3 has 15 amino acids.

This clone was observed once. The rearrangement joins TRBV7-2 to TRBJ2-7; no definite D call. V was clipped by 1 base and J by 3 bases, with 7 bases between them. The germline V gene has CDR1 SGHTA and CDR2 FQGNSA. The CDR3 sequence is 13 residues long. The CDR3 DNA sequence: TGTGCCAGCAGCTTAGTTCACTACTACGAGCAGTACTTC. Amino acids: CASSLVHYYEQYF.

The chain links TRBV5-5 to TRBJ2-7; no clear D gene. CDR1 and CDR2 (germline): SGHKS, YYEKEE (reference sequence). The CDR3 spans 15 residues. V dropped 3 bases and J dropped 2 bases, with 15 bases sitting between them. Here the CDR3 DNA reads TGTGCCAGCAGCTCCATTAATTTGGCTGCCTACGAGCAGTACTTC. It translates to CASSSINLAAYEQYF.

The CDR3 here is CASSEARSSYGYTF. As DNA, the CDR3 is TGTGCCAGCAGTGAAGCGAGGTCTTCCTATGGCTACACCTTC. The chain carries TRBV2 and TRBJ1-2, with D unclear. V lost 0 bases to trimming and J lost 4 bases, with 9 bases between them. The CDR3 is made up of 14 amino acids. Looked up from germline, CDR1 is SNHLY and CDR2 is FYNNEI.

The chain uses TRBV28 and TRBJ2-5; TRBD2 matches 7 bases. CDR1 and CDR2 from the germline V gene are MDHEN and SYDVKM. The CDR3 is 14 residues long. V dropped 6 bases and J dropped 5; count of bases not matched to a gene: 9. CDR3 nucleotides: TGTGCCAGCAGAGTGGGAGCGGGGCGGGAGACCCAGTACTTC. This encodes CASRVGAGRETQYF.

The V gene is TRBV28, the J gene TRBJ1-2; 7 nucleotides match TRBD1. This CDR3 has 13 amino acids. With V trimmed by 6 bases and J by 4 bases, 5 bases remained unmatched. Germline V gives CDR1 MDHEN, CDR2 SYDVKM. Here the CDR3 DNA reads TGTGCCAGCAGCCTAGACAGGGCCTATGGCTACACCTTC. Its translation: CASSLDRAYGYTF.

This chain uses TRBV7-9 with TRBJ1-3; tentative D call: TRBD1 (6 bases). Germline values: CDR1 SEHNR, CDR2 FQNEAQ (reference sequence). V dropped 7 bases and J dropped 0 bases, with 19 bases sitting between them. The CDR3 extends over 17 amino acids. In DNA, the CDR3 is TGTGCCAGCACCAAACATGCTGACAGGCCCTCTGGAAACACCATATATTTT. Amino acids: CASTKHADRPSGNTIYF.

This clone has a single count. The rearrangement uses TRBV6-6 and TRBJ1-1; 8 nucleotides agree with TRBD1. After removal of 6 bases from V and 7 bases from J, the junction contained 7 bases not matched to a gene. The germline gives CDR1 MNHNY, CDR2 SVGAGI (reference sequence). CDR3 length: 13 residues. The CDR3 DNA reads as TGTGCCAGCAGCGACAGGGGAGTCGGTGAAGCTTTCTTT. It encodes CASSDRGVGEAFF.

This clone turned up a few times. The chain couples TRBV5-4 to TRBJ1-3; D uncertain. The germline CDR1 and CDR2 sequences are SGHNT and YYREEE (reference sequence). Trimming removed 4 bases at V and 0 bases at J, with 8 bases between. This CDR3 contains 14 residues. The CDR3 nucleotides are TGTGCCAGCAGCCGAGGCAACTCTGGAAACACCATATATTTT. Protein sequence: CASSRGNSGNTIYF.

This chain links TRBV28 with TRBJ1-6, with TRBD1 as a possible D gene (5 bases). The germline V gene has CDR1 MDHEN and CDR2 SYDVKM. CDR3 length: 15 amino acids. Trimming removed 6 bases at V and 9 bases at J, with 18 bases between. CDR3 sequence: CASSPIWGGGSPLHF. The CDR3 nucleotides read TGTGCCAGCAGCCCCATCTGGGGTGGGGGTTCACCCCTCCACTTT.

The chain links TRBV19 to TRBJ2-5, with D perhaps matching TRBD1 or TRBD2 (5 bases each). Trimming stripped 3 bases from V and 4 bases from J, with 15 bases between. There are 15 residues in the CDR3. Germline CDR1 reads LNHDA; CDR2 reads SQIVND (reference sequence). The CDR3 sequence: CASSILRRAGETQYF. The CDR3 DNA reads TGTGCCAGTAGTATCCTTCGCAGGGCGGGAGAGACCCAGTACTTC.